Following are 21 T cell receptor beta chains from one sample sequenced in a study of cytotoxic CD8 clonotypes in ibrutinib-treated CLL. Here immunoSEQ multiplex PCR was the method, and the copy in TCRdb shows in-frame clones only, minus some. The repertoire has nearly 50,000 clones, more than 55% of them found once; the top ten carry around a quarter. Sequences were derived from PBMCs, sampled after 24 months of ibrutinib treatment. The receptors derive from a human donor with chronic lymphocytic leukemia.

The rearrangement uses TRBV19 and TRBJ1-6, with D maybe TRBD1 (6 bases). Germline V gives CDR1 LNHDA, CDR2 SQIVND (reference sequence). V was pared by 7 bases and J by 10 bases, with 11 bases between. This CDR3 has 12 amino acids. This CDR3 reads CASTPGGSPLHF. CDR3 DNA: TGTGCCAGTACCCCCGGGGGCTCACCCCTCCACTTT.

The CDR3 bases are TGTGCCAGCAGTTACGGGACAGGGGACATCTACGAGCAGTACTTC. Protein sequence: CASSYGTGDIYEQYF. V gene TRBV6-5 combines with J gene TRBJ2-7; 10 nucleotides match TRBD1. This CDR3 spans 15 amino acids. The V segment lost 2 bases and the J segment 3 bases; nucleotides outside the gene matches: 4. Germline V gene data show CDR1 as MNHEY and CDR2 as SVGAGI.

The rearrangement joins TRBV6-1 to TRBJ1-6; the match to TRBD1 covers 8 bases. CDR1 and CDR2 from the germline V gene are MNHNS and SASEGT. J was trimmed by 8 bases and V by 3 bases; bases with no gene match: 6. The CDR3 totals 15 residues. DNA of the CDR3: TGTGCCAGCAGTGAGTCAACAGGGGGGCATTCACCCCTCCACTTT. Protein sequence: CASSESTGGHSPLHF.

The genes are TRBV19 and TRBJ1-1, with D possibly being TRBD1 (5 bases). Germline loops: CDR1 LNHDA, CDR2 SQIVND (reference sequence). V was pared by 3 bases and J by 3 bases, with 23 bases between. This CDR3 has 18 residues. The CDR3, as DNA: TGTGCCAGTAGTATTGACAGAGAACAGAACTCAAAATACACTGAAGCTTTCTTT. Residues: CASSIDREQNSKYTEAFF.

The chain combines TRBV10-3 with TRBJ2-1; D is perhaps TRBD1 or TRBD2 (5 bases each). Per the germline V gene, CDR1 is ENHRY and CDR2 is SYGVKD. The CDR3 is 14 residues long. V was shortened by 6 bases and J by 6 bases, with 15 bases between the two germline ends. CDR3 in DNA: TGTGCCATCAGAATGGATGGGGGACGCAATGAGCAGTTCTTC. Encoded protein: CAIRMDGGRNEQFF.

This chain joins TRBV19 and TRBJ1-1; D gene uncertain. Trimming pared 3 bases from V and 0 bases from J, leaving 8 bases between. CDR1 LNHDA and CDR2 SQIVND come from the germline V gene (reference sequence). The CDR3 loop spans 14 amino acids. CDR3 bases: TGTGCCAGTAGTATCAGCGTAATGAACACTGAAGCTTTCTTT. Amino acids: CASSISVMNTEAFF.

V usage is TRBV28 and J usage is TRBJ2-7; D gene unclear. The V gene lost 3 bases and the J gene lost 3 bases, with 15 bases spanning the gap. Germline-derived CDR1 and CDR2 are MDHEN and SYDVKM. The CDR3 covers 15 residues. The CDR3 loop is CASSFGQVALYEQYF. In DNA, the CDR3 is TGTGCCAGCAGTTTCGGGCAGGTGGCTCTCTACGAGCAGTACTTC.

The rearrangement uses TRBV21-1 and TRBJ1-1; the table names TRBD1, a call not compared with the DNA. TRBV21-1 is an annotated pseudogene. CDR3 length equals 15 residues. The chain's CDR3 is CASSKANRGSTEAFF. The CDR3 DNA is TGTGCCAGCAGCAAAGCGAACAGGGGGAGCACTGAAGCTTTCTTT.

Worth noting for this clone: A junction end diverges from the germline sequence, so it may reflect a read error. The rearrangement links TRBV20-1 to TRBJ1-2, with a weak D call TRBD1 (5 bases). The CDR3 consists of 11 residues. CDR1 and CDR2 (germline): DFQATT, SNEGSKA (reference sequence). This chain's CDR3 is CSARVAGGEAF. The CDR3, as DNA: TGCAGTGCTAGAGTGGCTGGGGGAGAGGCCTTC.

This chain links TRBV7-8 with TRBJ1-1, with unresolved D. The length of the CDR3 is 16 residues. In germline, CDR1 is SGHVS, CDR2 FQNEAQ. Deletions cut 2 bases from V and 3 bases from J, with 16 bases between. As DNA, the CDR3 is TGTGCCAGCAGCTTACGGGAGGGTCCCTACTACACTGAAGCTTTCTTT. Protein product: CASSLREGPYYTEAFF.

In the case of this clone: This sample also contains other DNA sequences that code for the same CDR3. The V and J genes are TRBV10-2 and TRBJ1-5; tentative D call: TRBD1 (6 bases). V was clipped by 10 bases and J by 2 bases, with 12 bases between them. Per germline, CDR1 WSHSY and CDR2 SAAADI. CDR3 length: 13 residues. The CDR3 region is CATLQGGNQPQHF. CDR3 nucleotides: TGCGCCACCCTACAGGGAGGCAATCAGCCCCAGCATTTT.

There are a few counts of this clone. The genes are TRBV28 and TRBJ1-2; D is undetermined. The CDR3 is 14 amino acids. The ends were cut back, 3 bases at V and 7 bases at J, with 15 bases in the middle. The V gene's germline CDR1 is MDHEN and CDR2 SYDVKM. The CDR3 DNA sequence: TGTGCCAGCAGTTTGGCGACGTATCGAGGTGGCTACACCTTC. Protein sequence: CASSLATYRGGYTF.

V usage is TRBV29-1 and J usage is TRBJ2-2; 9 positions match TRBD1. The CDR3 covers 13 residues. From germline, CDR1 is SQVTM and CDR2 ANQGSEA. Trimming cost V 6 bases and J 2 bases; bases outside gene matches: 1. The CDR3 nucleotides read TGCAGCGTGACAGGGGGAAACACCGGGGAGCTGTTTTTT. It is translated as CSVTGGNTGELFF.

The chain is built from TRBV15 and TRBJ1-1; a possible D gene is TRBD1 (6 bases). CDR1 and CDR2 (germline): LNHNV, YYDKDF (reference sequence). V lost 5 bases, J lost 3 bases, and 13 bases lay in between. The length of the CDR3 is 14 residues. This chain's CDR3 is CATSLGTPDTEAFF. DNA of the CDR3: TGTGCCACCAGCCTCGGGACACCGGACACTGAAGCTTTCTTT.

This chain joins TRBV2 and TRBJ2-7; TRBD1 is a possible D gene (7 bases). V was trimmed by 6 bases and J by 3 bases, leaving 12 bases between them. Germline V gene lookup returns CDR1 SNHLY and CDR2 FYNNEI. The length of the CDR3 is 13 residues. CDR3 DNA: TGTGCCAGCAGCCCGCAGGGGGGCTACGAGCAGTACTTC. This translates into CASSPQGGYEQYF.

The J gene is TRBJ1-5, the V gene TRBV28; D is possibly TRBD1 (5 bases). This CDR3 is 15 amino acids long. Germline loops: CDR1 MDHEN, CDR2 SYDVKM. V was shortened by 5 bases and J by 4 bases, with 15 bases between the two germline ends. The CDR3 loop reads CASSKLGGVNQPQHF. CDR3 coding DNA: TGTGCCAGCAGTAAATTGGGGGGGGTTAATCAGCCCCAGCATTTT.

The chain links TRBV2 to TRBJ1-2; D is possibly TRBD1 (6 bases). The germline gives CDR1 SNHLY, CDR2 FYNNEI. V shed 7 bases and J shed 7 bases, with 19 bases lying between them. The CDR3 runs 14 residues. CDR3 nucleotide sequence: TGTGCCAGCAAGAACGCGGAACAGGGACCTGGCTACACCTTC. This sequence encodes CASKNAEQGPGYTF.

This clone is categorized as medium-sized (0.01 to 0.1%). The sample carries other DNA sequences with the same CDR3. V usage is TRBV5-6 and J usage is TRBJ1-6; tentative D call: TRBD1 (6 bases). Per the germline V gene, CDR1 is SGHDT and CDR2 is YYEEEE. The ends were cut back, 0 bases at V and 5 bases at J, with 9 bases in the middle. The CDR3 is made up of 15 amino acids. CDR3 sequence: CASSLGGRNNSPLHF. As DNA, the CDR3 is TGTGCCAGCAGCTTGGGGGGGCGGAATAATTCACCCCTCCACTTT. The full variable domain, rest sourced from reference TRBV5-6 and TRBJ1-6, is DAGVTQSPTHLIKTRGQQVTLRCSPKSGHDTVSWYQQALGQGPQFIFQYYEEEERQRGNFPDRFSGHQFPNYSSELNVNALLLGDSALYLCASSLGGRNNSPLHFGNGTRLTVT.

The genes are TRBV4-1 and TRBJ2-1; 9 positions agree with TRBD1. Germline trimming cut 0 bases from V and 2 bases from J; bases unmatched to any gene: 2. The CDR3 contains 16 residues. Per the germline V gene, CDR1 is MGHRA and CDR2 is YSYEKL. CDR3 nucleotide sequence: TGCGCCAGCAGCCAAGATAGGACAGGGGCCTACAATGAGCAGTTCTTC. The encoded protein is CASSQDRTGAYNEQFF.

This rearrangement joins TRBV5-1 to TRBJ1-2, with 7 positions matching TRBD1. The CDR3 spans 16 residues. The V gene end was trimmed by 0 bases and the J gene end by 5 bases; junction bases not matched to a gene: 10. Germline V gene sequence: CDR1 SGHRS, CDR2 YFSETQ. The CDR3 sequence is CASSLDPTGTAYGYTF. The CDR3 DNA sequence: TGCGCCAGCAGCTTGGACCCGACCGGGACAGCTTATGGCTACACCTTC.

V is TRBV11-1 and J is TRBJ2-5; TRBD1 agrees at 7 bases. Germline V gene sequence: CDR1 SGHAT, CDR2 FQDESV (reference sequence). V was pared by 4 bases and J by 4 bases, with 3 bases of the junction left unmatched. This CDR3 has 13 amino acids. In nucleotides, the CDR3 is TGTGCCAGCAGCTCCCGACAGGGAGAGACCCAGTACTTC. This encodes CASSSRQGETQYF.